This T cell receptor beta chain was observed in a study of blood T cell repertoires in COVID-19 (dated by TCRdb to about 2020). In terms of the full investigation: Samples covering the acute and convalescent phases of COVID-19 were provided by collaborators in the United States, Italy and Spain. Subjects who had been exposed to COVID-19, were actively infected with it, or had recovered from it provided the deeply sampled blood TCRbeta repertoires that made up the dataset. A de-identified subject ID, COVID-19 status, age in years and sex were almost always included in the sample metadata. The samples were drawn from the first 160 participants of the ongoing ImmuneRACE study and from over 950 subjects provided by 6 global collaborators. The material from the prospective study consisted of cDNA or gDNA derived from T cells, B-cell-depleted T cells, or PBMCs. Where available, HLA class I and class II types were obtained from metadata supplied by the sample provider rather than from assay-based typing. A freely available public database, intended as a resource for researchers studying the immune response to SARS-CoV-2, is where the repertoires were released. What the authors observed across the whole study: The quantity of clinical and demographic metadata differed by source and by participant and was supplied without curation.

The immunoSEQ Assay, a bias-controlled multiplex PCR, was used to amplify TCRbeta CDR3 regions from genomic DNA. Processing in the source paper ran as follows. The number of nucleated cells in each sample was estimated by amplification of reference gene primers within the assay. Sequence reads were collapsed and filtered to measure the absolute abundance of every unique TCRbeta CDR3 rearrangement. For each sample, productive Simpson clonality was calculated as the square root of Simpson's diversity index over productive rearrangements. Held by TCRdb, this immuneACCESS table contains in-frame sequences only and omits some clones. Under half of the omission traces to an unresolved V gene where checked; the cause of the rest is unknown. For V, J and clone size, that table is used; D and trimming come from the DNA. This sample holds approximately 110,000 clones; roughly 69% were observed only once. The ten largest clones capture less than 6.5% of the sample.

Measured from the cysteine to the phenylalanine, the CDR3 is 14 residues long. Only the CDR3 part of the read is kept: 42 bases, read in frame from the first base. As encoded in the germline V gene, CDR1 is WSHSY while CDR2 is SAAADI. Germline trimming amounts to 6 bases on V and 5 bases on J, with 7 as the count of junction bases outside the gene matches. Collaborating institutions collected whole blood in K2EDTA tubes following their own protocols. For TCRbeta analysis, collaborator samples were shipped as frozen whole blood, as isolated PBMCs, or as DNA extracted from either sample type. With respect to this clone: It lacks a known antigen. No much larger clonotype is one base removed from it; base qualities were not supplied.

The TCR comes from a man aged 80 or over with acute or convalescent COVID-19. The chain was built from TRBV10-2 and TRBJ2-7; the junction holds 10 bases that match TRBD2. Sequencing was carried out using peripheral blood. The encoded CDR3 is CASRQTSGLDEQYF. Read as DNA, the sequence is TGCGCCAGCAGGCAGACTAGCGGGTTAGACGAGCAGTACTTC.